The 29 T cell receptor beta chains listed next were all sequenced from one sample in a study of T cell responses to AZD1222 COVID-19 vaccine. Repertoires were generated with immunoSEQ multiplex PCR, while TCRdb's copy carries only in-frame clones and drops some. The sample gives roughly 150,000 clones, approximately 88% of which show up once; about 3.2% is in the top ten. The specimen was peripheral blood, collected on day 0 of MenACWY control vaccination. These receptors were taken from an adult in good health.

The chain recombines TRBV19 with TRBJ1-2; D may be TRBD1 (5 bases). Germline CDR1 reads LNHDA; CDR2 reads SQIVND (reference sequence). The CDR3 has 12 residues. The V end lost 5 bases, the J end lost 7 bases, and 11 bases lay between the germline ends. This CDR3 is CASSFREAGYTF. DNA for the CDR3: TGTGCCAGTAGTTTCAGGGAAGCTGGCTACACCTTC.

The chain is built from TRBV19 and TRBJ1-1, with a tentative D call TRBD1 (6 bases). This CDR3 is built from 13 residues. Germline V lookup: CDR1 LNHDA, CDR2 SQIVND (reference sequence). V shed 5 bases and J shed 4 bases, with 11 bases lying between them. CDR3 DNA: TGTGCCAGTAGTTGGGGGCCGGGCACTGAAGCTTTCTTT. Translating gives CASSWGPGTEAFF.

The chain combines TRBV29-1 with TRBJ2-7; TRBD2 is a possible D gene (6 bases). Trimming took 6 bases from V and 9 from J, leaving 18 bases between them. This CDR3 is built from 12 residues. Germline V gives CDR1 SQVTM, CDR2 ANQGSEA. The CDR3 DNA follows: TGCAGCGTGACTAGTGGGATCTTCGGGCAGTACTTC. The encoded protein is CSVTSGIFGQYF.

The gene calls are TRBV5-4 and TRBJ1-6, with no clear D. V was cut by 0 bases and J by 4 bases, with 5 bases left in between. CDR3 size: 14 residues. Looked up from germline, CDR1 is SGHNT and CDR2 is YYREEE (reference sequence). CDR3 sequence reads: CASSLEQYNSPLHF. As DNA, the CDR3 is TGTGCCAGCAGCTTGGAGCAGTATAATTCACCCCTCCACTTT.

This clone was seen only a few times. The V call is TRBV6-6, the J call TRBJ2-5, with 13 bases fitting TRBD2. V lost 6 bases, J lost 3 bases, and 16 bases stayed unmatched. Germline-derived CDR1 and CDR2 are MNHNY and SVGAGI (reference sequence). The CDR3 runs to 19 residues. The CDR3 DNA reads TGTGCCAGCAGACGACTAGCGGGAGGCCCCCACGTGAAGGAAGAGACCCAGTACTTC. Translating gives CASRRLAGGPHVKEETQYF.

The CDR3 coding sequence is TGTGCCAGCAGCGTAGCTCAGATAGCGGGCTCCTACAATGAGCAGTTCTTC. Protein: CASSVAQIAGSYNEQFF. The chain uses TRBV9 and TRBJ2-1; TRBD2 matches 7 bases. Trimming removed 0 bases from V and 0 bases from J; junction bases left unmatched: 6. Germline assignment: CDR1 SGDLS and CDR2 YYNGEE. The CDR3 length is 17 residues.

The J gene is TRBJ2-5, the V gene TRBV19; TRBD1 or TRBD2 may be the D gene (5 bases each). Germline CDR1 is LNHDA and CDR2 is SQIVND (reference sequence). Trimming took off 3 bases at V and 5 bases at J, with 7 bases between the two ends. This CDR3 contains 12 residues. CDR3 region: CASSIWGETQYF. For the CDR3, the DNA is TGTGCCAGTAGTATCTGGGGGGAGACCCAGTACTTC.

The rearrangement uses TRBV19 and TRBJ2-3, with D maybe TRBD1 (5 bases). CDR1 and CDR2 (germline): LNHDA, SQIVND (reference sequence). The CDR3 extends over 12 amino acids. The V gene lost 7 bases and the J gene lost 7 bases, with 12 bases spanning the gap. CDR3 sequence: CASTRDGNTQYF. For the CDR3, the DNA is TGTGCCAGTACCAGGGATGGGAATACGCAGTATTTT.

This clone has only a few counts. The chain has TRBV30 and TRBJ2-2; TRBD1 or TRBD2 may be the D gene (5 bases each). Trimming pared 2 bases from V and 3 bases from J, leaving 10 bases between. CDR1 and CDR2 from the germline V gene are GTSNPN and SVGIG (reference sequence). This CDR3 has 14 residues. CDR3 sequence (DNA): TGTGCCTGGAGTTGGGGACCTCACACCGGGGAGCTGTTTTTT. The encoded protein is CAWSWGPHTGELFF.

V and J are TRBV3-1 (or the pseudogene TRBV3-2) and TRBJ2-7; the D is unclear. The CDR3 loop spans 13 amino acids. Germline V gene sequence: CDR1 LGHDT, CDR2 YNNKEL (reference sequence). Trimming took off 4 bases at V and 3 bases at J, with 10 bases between the two ends. The CDR3 loop reads CASSPWLDYEQYF. The CDR3, as DNA: TGTGCCAGCAGCCCGTGGTTAGACTACGAGCAGTACTTC.

The rearrangement uses TRBV10-3 and TRBJ2-5; 12 positions match TRBD2. The CDR3 has 17 amino acids. V lost 6 bases and J lost 5; bases outside the gene matches: 13. Germline assignment: CDR1 ENHRY and CDR2 SYGVKD. The CDR3 nucleotides read TGTGCCATCAGACCGACTAGCGGGGGTTCCGGGTGGGAGACCCAGTACTTC. Translation: CAIRPTSGGSGWETQYF.

Turning to this clone: Other nucleotide sequences in the sample specify the same CDR3. This sequence joins TRBV30 and TRBJ1-1, with D tentatively TRBD1 (6 bases). This CDR3 is built from 14 residues. Germline V CDR1 and CDR2: GTSNPN, SVGIG (reference sequence). V lost 2 bases and J 1 base, leaving 11 bases between the germline ends. The chain's CDR3 is CAWSLTGQNTEAFF. As DNA, the CDR3 is TGTGCCTGGAGTCTAACAGGGCAGAACACTGAAGCTTTCTTT. The complete variable domain, with remaining parts taken from reference TRBV30 and TRBJ1-1, reads SQTIHQWPATLVQPVGSPLSLECTVEGTSNPNLYWYRQAAGRGLQLLFYSVGIGQISSEVPQNLSASRPQDRQFILSSKKLLLSDSGFYLCAWSLTGQNTEAFFGQGTRLTVV.

This chain joins TRBV14 and TRBJ1-1; D is possibly TRBD1 (5 bases). Germline V CDR1 and CDR2: SGHDN, FVKESK. The CDR3 loop spans 17 amino acids. V was cut by 0 bases and J by 0 bases, with 14 bases left in between. This CDR3 reads CASSQDGGRLLNTEAFF. DNA of the CDR3: TGTGCCAGCAGCCAAGATGGGGGACGACTGTTGAACACTGAAGCTTTCTTT.

The V call is TRBV6-5, the J call TRBJ2-7, with TRBD2 identical over 13 bases. CDR3 length: 15 residues. The germline V gene has CDR1 MNHEY and CDR2 SVGAGI. With V trimmed by 6 bases and J by 3 bases, 5 bases remained unmatched. This chain's CDR3 is CASRMGLAGNYEQYF. The CDR3, as DNA: TGTGCCAGCAGGATGGGACTAGCGGGGAACTACGAGCAGTACTTC.

V and J are TRBV7-2 and TRBJ1-2; TRBD1 aligns across 8 bases. Trimming cost V 5 bases and J 5 bases; bases outside gene matches: 7. The V gene's germline CDR1 is SGHTA and CDR2 FQGNSA. CDR3 size: 14 residues. The CDR3: CASSGRGLEYGYTF. CDR3 coding DNA: TGTGCCAGCAGCGGCAGGGGGCTAGAATATGGCTACACCTTC.

The chain links TRBV9 to TRBJ2-1; tentative D call: TRBD2 (6 bases). Trimming removed 7 bases at V and 3 bases at J, with 17 bases between. Looked up from germline, CDR1 is SGDLS and CDR2 is YYNGEE. The CDR3 contains 15 residues. The CDR3 coding sequence is TGTGCCAGCGCTCGGCGGGACGGGAACTACAATGAGCAGTTCTTC. This gives the protein CASARRDGNYNEQFF.

The chain's CDR3 is CASRHGGGGTEAFF. As DNA, the CDR3 is TGCGCCAGCAGACACGGGGGCGGTGGCACTGAAGCTTTCTTT. The rearrangement links TRBV5-1 to TRBJ1-1; perhaps TRBD1 as D (6 bases). The CDR3 is 14 residues long. V was shortened by 5 bases and J by 4 bases, with 15 bases between the two germline ends. Germline V gene data show CDR1 as SGHRS and CDR2 as YFSETQ.

The chain recombines TRBV15 with TRBJ2-7, with D hard to call. The length of the CDR3 is 14 residues. Trimming cost V 0 bases and J 2 bases, with 8 bases left between them. Germline V CDR1 and CDR2: LNHNV, YYDKDF (reference sequence). Here the CDR3 reads CATSRDVGPYEQYF. CDR3 DNA sequence: TGTGCCACCAGCAGAGATGTAGGCCCCTACGAGCAGTACTTC.

J is TRBJ2-5 and V is TRBV15, with 10 bases that match TRBD2. CDR1 LNHNV and CDR2 YYDKDF come from the germline V gene (reference sequence). This CDR3 has 14 amino acids. Trimming took 2 bases from V and 5 from J; bases not matched to a gene: 2. This chain's CDR3 is CATSRLAGGETQYF. The CDR3, as DNA: TGTGCCACCAGCAGATTAGCGGGAGGTGAGACCCAGTACTTC.

The CDR3 loop reads CSVGLGGRGTEAFF. For the CDR3, the DNA is TGCAGCGTTGGACTCGGGGGGCGCGGGACTGAAGCTTTCTTT. The rearrangement uses TRBV29-1 and TRBJ1-1; D is perhaps TRBD1 (6 bases). CDR3 length: 14 amino acids. V lost 4 bases and J lost 5, with 17 bases in between. Germline V gene lookup returns CDR1 SQVTM and CDR2 ANQGSEA.

The chain employs TRBV5-1 and TRBJ2-1; TRBD2 matches at 12 bases. Trimming took 2 bases from V and 8 from J; bases not matched to a gene: 11. Per the germline V gene, CDR1 is SGHRS and CDR2 is YFSETQ. The CDR3 runs 17 residues. Here the CDR3 DNA reads TGCGCCAGCAGCTTTAATCTAGCGGGGGGGCCGAAGTATGAGCAGTTCTTC. This gives the protein CASSFNLAGGPKYEQFF.

The V call is TRBV30, the J call TRBJ2-7; D not resolved. The CDR3 consists of 12 residues. Germline V gives CDR1 GTSNPN, CDR2 SVGIG (reference sequence). With 3 bases removed from V and 6 bases from J, the gap between germline ends came to 12 bases. The CDR3 DNA follows: TGTGCCTGGAGGGGTCCTGTTGGCGAGCAGTACTTC. It translates to CAWRGPVGEQYF.

This chain connects TRBV7-2 to TRBJ1-2, with TRBD1 as a possible D gene (6 bases). Germline lookup yields CDR1 SGHTA and CDR2 FQGNSA. The CDR3 runs 14 residues. The V and J ends lost 1 base and 4 bases respectively, with 10 bases between them. CDR3 sequence (DNA): TGTGCCAGCAGCTTAGACAGGGCTCGCTATGGCTACACCTTC. Protein sequence: CASSLDRARYGYTF.

This clone was counted once. The rearrangement links TRBV6-4 to TRBJ2-3; D may be TRBD1 or TRBD2 (5 bases each). V was shortened by 4 bases and J by 0 bases, with 11 bases between the two germline ends. The CDR3 consists of 15 residues. Germline V gene lookup returns CDR1 MRHNA and CDR2 SNTAGT. The CDR3 DNA sequence: TGTGCCAGCAGTGCGTCCCGGGACAGCACAGATACGCAGTATTTT. Its translation: CASSASRDSTDTQYF.

J is TRBJ1-1 and V is TRBV23-1, with 9 bases matching TRBD1. TRBV23-1 is marked as an open reading frame, function uncertain. CDR3 length: 16 residues. J lost 4 bases, V lost 3 bases, and 9 bases had no gene match. The CDR3 here is CASSHPIQGASTEAFF. The CDR3 DNA sequence: TGCGCCAGCAGTCATCCCATACAGGGGGCGAGCACTGAAGCTTTCTTT.

A few counts support this clone. The chain couples TRBV14 to TRBJ1-1, with D uncertain. Trimming cost V 0 bases and J 2 bases, with 4 bases left between them. Per germline, CDR1 SGHDN and CDR2 FVKESK. The CDR3 is 13 amino acids. As DNA, the CDR3 is TGTGCCAGCAGCCAAGATCCTAACACTGAAGCTTTCTTT. It yields the protein CASSQDPNTEAFF.

The chain couples TRBV24-1 to TRBJ1-2, with a possible D match to TRBD1 (5 bases). Germline CDR1 and CDR2: KGHDR and SFDVKD. Between the trimmed V and J ends, which lost 5 bases and 4 bases, there was a span of 13 bases. The CDR3 is 14 amino acids. CDR3 protein: CATSGLGDFYGYTF. For the CDR3, the DNA is TGTGCCACCAGTGGCCTGGGGGATTTCTATGGCTACACCTTC.

The genes are TRBV6-2 or TRBV6-3 and TRBJ2-1; TRBD2 agrees at 11 bases. Germline V gene lookup returns CDR1 MNHEY and CDR2 SVGEGT. The V and J ends lost 4 bases and 2 bases, in that order; junction bases with no gene match: 4. The CDR3 consists of 16 residues. The CDR3 loop is CASSSYSGRAYNEQFF. DNA for the CDR3: TGTGCCAGCAGTTCCTATAGCGGGAGGGCCTACAATGAGCAGTTCTTC.

The V gene is TRBV7-9, the J gene TRBJ1-6; D unresolved. With 2 bases removed from V and 9 bases from J, the gap between germline ends came to 11 bases. CDR1 and CDR2 from the germline V gene are SEHNR and FQNEAQ (reference sequence). This CDR3 region has 14 residues. The CDR3 protein is CASSLPGFGSPLHF. CDR3 coding DNA: TGTGCCAGCAGCTTACCTGGGTTTGGTTCACCCCTCCACTTT.